This T cell receptor beta chain derives from a study of blood T cell repertoires in COVID-19. Whole-study context: The study drew acute and convalescent COVID-19 samples from the United States, Italy and Spain.

TCRdb keeps only in-frame clones here, not all; method: immunoSEQ multiplex PCR. The sample has under 300,000 clones, around 87% seen once. V was pared by 0 bases and J by 4 bases, with 12 bases between. Germline V gene lookup returns CDR1 GTSNPN and CDR2 SVGIG (reference sequence). CDR3 length: 14 residues. Enrollees, about 18 to 89 years old, lived in 25 or so US areas. Participant reports of clinical history set cohort assignment. The count of this clone is one. The sequenced material came from PBMCs or T cells enriched from blood (not recorded which). This clonotype originated in a woman between 40 and 50 years old with acute COVID-19. The rearrangement joins TRBV30 to TRBJ1-1; possible D gene TRBD1, 6 bases. In nucleotides, the CDR3 is TGTGCCTGGAGTGTATCGGACAGACTCACTGAAGCTTTCTTT. Residues: CAWSVSDRLTEAFF.